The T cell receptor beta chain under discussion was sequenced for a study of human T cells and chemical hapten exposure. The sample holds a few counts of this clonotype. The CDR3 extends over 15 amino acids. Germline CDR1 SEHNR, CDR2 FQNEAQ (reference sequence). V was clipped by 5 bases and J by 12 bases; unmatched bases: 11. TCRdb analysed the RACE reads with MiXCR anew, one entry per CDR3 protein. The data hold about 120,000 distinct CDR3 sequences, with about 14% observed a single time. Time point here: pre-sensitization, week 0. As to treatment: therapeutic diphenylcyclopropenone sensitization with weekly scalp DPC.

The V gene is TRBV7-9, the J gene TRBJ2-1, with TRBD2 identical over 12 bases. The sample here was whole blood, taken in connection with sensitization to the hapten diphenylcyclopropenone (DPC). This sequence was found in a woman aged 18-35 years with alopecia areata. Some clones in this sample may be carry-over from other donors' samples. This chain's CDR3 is CASSPRLAGVDRQFF. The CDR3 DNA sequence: TGTGCCAGCAGCCCCAGACTAGCGGGGGTAGATAGGCAGTTCTTC.